The 17 T cell receptor beta chains below come from one sample, sequenced in a study of blood T cell repertoires in COVID-19. Generated by immunoSEQ multiplex PCR, the TCRdb table keeps only in-frame clones and is missing some. The sample has a few hundred thousand clones, around 87% seen once; the top ten hold approximately 1.5%. Material for sequencing was PBMCs or T cells enriched from blood (not recorded which). These receptors originate from a woman younger than 30 with acute COVID-19.

The CDR3 DNA sequence: TGTGCCAGCTATTGGAGTGGCTACACCTTC. This sequence encodes CASYWSGYTF. The V and J genes are TRBV2 and TRBJ1-2, with D unresolved. CDR3 length equals 10 residues. Trimming removed 8 bases from V and 7 bases from J, with 8 bases in between. Germline CDR1 is SNHLY and CDR2 is FYNNEI.

The rearrangement links TRBV2 to TRBJ2-2, with 8 bases identical to TRBD1. The CDR3 spans 16 residues. Germline V lookup: CDR1 SNHLY, CDR2 FYNNEI. Germline trimming cut 4 bases from V and 2 bases from J; bases unmatched to any gene: 6. The CDR3 is CASSAGTGVNTGELFF. The CDR3 DNA reads as TGTGCCAGCAGTGCCGGGACAGGAGTCAACACCGGGGAGCTGTTTTTT.

This sequence joins TRBV10-3 and TRBJ2-1, with TRBD2 matching 7 bases. The V segment lost 4 bases and the J segment 5 bases; nucleotides outside the gene matches: 5. The length of the CDR3 is 14 residues. Germline V gene sequence: CDR1 ENHRY, CDR2 SYGVKD. The CDR3 DNA is TGTGCCATCAGTGCCAGCGGGAAGAACAATGAGCAGTTCTTC. This encodes CAISASGKNNEQFF.

The chain carries TRBV2 and TRBJ1-2; maybe TRBD1 (5 bases). Trimming left V 6 bases short and J 0 bases short, with 11 bases between. CDR3 size: 14 residues. CDR1 is SNHLY and CDR2 is FYNNEI in the germline V gene. DNA of the CDR3: TGTGCCAGCAGAAGAGGACAAGCTAACTATGGCTACACCTTC. Translated, it gives CASRRGQANYGYTF.

CDR3 DNA: TGCGCCAGCAGCTGGGGGGGACTAGCGGACTACAATGAGCAGTTCTTC. Amino acids: CASSWGGLADYNEQFF. V and J are TRBV5-1 and TRBJ2-1; 11 bases align to TRBD2. Germline V gene lookup returns CDR1 SGHRS and CDR2 YFSETQ. The CDR3 covers 16 residues. V lost 3 bases, J lost 3 bases, and 5 bases stayed unmatched.

The rearrangement uses TRBV12-5 and TRBJ2-1; 15 positions agree with TRBD2. Germline lookup yields CDR1 LGHNT and CDR2 FRNRAP. CDR3 size: 16 residues. V lost 5 bases, J lost 6 bases, and 5 bases stayed unmatched. The DNA for the CDR3 is TGTGCTAGTGGTGGACTAGCGGGAGGGCCTTTCAATGAGCAGTTCTTC. As protein: CASGGLAGGPFNEQFF.

The CDR3 region is CASSLSQRLNTGELFF. CDR3 nucleotide sequence: TGTGCCAGCAGTTTATCCCAGCGGCTGAACACCGGGGAGCTGTTTTTT. J is TRBJ2-2 and V is TRBV28, with D perhaps TRBD2 (5 bases). V was cut by 1 base and J by 1 base, with 10 bases left in between. Germline V gene data show CDR1 as MDHEN and CDR2 as SYDVKM. CDR3 length: 16 residues.

This chain uses TRBV6-5 with TRBJ2-2, with D possibly TRBD2 on 6 matching bases. This CDR3 is 15 amino acids long. In germline, CDR1 is MNHEY, CDR2 SVGAGI. The V end was cut by 5 bases, the J end by 1 base, with 11 bases between. The CDR3 bases are TGTGCCAGCAGTAGGCAGGGACTGAACACCGGGGAGCTGTTTTTT. This sequence encodes CASSRQGLNTGELFF.

The chain uses TRBV11-2 and TRBJ2-3, with 8 bases that match TRBD2. This CDR3 is built from 16 residues. V lost 5 bases, J lost 6 bases, and 13 bases stayed unmatched. The germline V gene encodes CDR1 SGHAT and CDR2 FQNNGV. The CDR3 coding sequence is TGTGCCAGCAGCAGGGGACTAGTCGGTTTTTCGGATACGCAGTATTTT. As protein: CASSRGLVGFSDTQYF.

The chain is built from TRBV12-5 and TRBJ2-1; D remains ambiguous. Germline V CDR1 and CDR2: LGHNT, FRNRAP. CDR3 size: 15 residues. Trimming stripped 7 bases from V and 0 bases from J, with 13 bases between. The CDR3 sequence is CASDLTAASYNEQFF. CDR3 coding DNA: TGTGCTAGTGACCTGACTGCCGCCTCCTACAATGAGCAGTTCTTC.

This chain joins TRBV27 and TRBJ2-3; 7 bases map to TRBD2. Germline V CDR1 and CDR2: MNHEY, SMNVEV (reference sequence). The CDR3 length is 14 residues. V was pared by 6 bases and J by 4 bases, with 7 bases of the junction left unmatched. DNA for the CDR3: TGTGCCAGCAGCCAGACTAGCCTAGCAGATACGCAGTATTTT. Encoded protein: CASSQTSLADTQYF.

The V call is TRBV4-3, the J call TRBJ1-1; D unclear. The germline CDR1 and CDR2 sequences are LGHNA and YSLEER. V was cut by 0 bases and J by 1 base, with 9 bases left in between. CDR3 length equals 15 residues. The CDR3 sequence is CASSQDYSTNTEAFF. CDR3 bases: TGCGCCAGCAGCCAAGATTACTCTACGAACACTGAAGCTTTCTTT.

The chain couples TRBV7-9 to TRBJ2-3, with TRBD1 matching over 9 bases. The germline V gene has CDR1 SEHNR and CDR2 FQNEAQ (reference sequence). The CDR3 sequence is 16 residues long. V lost 5 bases to trimming and J lost 0 bases; unmatched junction nucleotides: 6. CDR3 DNA sequence: TGTGCCAGCAGCCTTGGACAGGGGCTTAGCACAGATACGCAGTATTTT. Encoded protein: CASSLGQGLSTDTQYF.

The chain is built from TRBV30 and TRBJ1-5; 12 positions match TRBD1. The trim removed 0 bases at V and 6 bases at J, leaving 3 bases unmatched. Germline loops: CDR1 GTSNPN, CDR2 SVGIG (reference sequence). This CDR3 region has 15 residues. The CDR3 protein is CAWSVGTGGFQPQHF. In nucleotides, the CDR3 is TGTGCCTGGAGTGTAGGGACAGGGGGCTTTCAGCCCCAGCATTTT.

This clone was recorded only once. Other DNA sequences in the same sample also yield this CDR3. This chain joins TRBV6-5 and TRBJ2-1, with D possibly being TRBD2 (6 bases). CDR1 and CDR2 (germline): MNHEY, SVGAGI. Trimming took 2 bases from V and 3 from J, leaving 11 bases between them. The CDR3 is made up of 15 amino acids. The CDR3 nucleotides are TGTGCCAGCAGTTACCGGGGGAGAAGCTACAATGAGCAGTTCTTC. It yields the protein CASSYRGRSYNEQFF.

The gene calls are TRBV4-2 and TRBJ2-5, with TRBD2 matching over 7 bases. V shed 3 bases, J shed 1 base, and the junction held 5 bases outside the gene matches. Germline CDR1 LGHNA, CDR2 YNFKEQ. CDR3 length equals 15 residues. The CDR3: CASSHSSGAQETQYF. In DNA, the CDR3 is TGTGCCAGCAGCCATTCTAGCGGAGCCCAAGAGACCCAGTACTTC.

V is TRBV7-9 and J is TRBJ2-1, with a tentative D call TRBD2 (5 bases). Trimming pared 4 bases from V and 12 bases from J, leaving 13 bases between. Germline-derived CDR1 and CDR2 are SEHNR and FQNEAQ (reference sequence). The CDR3 runs to 12 residues. Written as DNA, the CDR3 is TGTGCCAGCAGCTCCTCGGACTTGGTGCAGTTCTTC. Protein product: CASSSSDLVQFF.